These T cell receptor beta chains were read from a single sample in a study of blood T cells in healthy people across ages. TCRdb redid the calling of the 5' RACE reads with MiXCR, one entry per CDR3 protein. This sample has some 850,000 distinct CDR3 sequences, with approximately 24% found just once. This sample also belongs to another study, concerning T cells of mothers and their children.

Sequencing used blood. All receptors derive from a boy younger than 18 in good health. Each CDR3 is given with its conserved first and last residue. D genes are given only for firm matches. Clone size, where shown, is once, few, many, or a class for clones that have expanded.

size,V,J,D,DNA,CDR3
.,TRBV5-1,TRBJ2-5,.,TGCGCCAGCAGCTGGGGGGTTCAGGGGCAAGAGACCCAGTACTTC,CASSWGVQGQETQYF
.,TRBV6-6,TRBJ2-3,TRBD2,TGTGCCAGCAGTCGGTGGACTAGCGGGAGATACCCCACAGATACGCAGTATTTT,CASSRWTSGRYPTDTQYF
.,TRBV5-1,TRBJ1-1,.,TGCGCCAGCAGCTTGGCCACAGGAGCGAACACTGAAGCTTTCTTT,CASSLATGANTEAFF
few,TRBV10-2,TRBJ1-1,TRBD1,TGCGCCAGCAGGGGGGACAGCGCAGTAGGTTTCTTT,CASRGDSAVGFF
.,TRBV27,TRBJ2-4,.,TGTGCCAGCAGTTTATCCCCGGCAGGAGCCAAAAACATTCAGTACTTC,CASSLSPAGAKNIQYF
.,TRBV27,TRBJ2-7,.,TGTGCCAGCAGTTTATCTTGGGAAGACGAGCAGTACTTC,CASSLSWEDEQYF
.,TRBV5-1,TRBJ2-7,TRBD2,TGCGCCAGCAGCTTGGCTAGGGGAGGGGGACTAGCGGTCGACGAGCAGTACTTC,CASSLARGGGLAVDEQYF
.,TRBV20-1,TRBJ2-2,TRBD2,TGCAGTGGGACTAGCGGGAGGGCCGGCGGGGAGCTGTTTTTT,CSGTSGRAGGELFF
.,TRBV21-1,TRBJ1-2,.,TGTGCCAGCAGCAAAACGGGGCCCAGGCCCTATGGCTACACCTTC,CASSKTGPRPYGYTF
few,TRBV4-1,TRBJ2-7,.,TGCGCCAGCAGCCCGTACCACGGGCCCCCGGGGTACGAGCAGTACTTC,CASSPYHGPPGYEQYF
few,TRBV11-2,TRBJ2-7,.,TGTGCCAGCAGCTCCCGGCGGGTCAGGAACTCCTACGAGCAGTACTTC,CASSSRRVRNSYEQYF
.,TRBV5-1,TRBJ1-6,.,TGCGCCAGCAGCGCGTCGACCGCCGCTAATTCACCCCTCCACTTT,CASSASTAANSPLHF
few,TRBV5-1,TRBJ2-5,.,TGCGCCAGCAGCTTGGGGCTAGCCCCCCAAGAGACCCAGTACTTC,CASSLGLAPQETQYF
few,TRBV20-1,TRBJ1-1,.,TGCAGTGCTAGAGAGAATGCGGTGGGGGATGAAGCTTTCTTT,CSARENAVGDEAFF
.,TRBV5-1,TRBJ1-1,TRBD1,TGCGCCAGCAGCTGGAGGGACAGGGCGAAAGCTTTCTTT,CASSWRDRAKAFF
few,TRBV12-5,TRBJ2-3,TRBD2,TGTGCTAGTGGTTTCGAGACTAGCGGGGACACAGATACGCAGTATTTT,CASGFETSGDTDTQYF
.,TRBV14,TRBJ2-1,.,TGTGCCAGCAGCCCCAGGGCCGACTACAATGAGCAGTTCTTC,CASSPRADYNEQFF
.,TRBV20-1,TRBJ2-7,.,TGCAGTGCTAGGCGGAGGGGAGAATACGAGCAGTACTTC,CSARRRGEYEQYF
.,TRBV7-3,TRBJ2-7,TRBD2,TGTGCCAGCAGCTCCCTAGCGGGGGGGCCCTACGAGCAGTACTTC,CASSSLAGGPYEQYF
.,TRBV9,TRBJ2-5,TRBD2,TGTGCCAGCAGCGTCTCTAGCGGGGGGGCGTCAGAGACCCAGTACTTC,CASSVSSGGASETQYF
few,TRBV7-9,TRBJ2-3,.,TGTGCCAGCAACCCTCGGGACACCCAAGGTACAGATACGCAGTATTTT,CASNPRDTQGTDTQYF
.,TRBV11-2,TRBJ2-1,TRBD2,TGTGCCAGCAGCATACGACCGGGACTAGCGTCCAATGAGCAGTTCTTC,CASSIRPGLASNEQFF
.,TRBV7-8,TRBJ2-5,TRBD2,TGTGCCAGCAGAAATCTAGCGGGGGGAGAAGAGACCCAGTACTTC,CASRNLAGGEETQYF